A single sample is the source of the 23 T cell receptor beta chains below, sequenced in a study of control samples from healthy donors and cancer patients. Sequenced by immunoSEQ multiplex PCR; TCRdb stores in-frame clones only, minus some. The data show about 130,000 clones, more than 80% seen once. The sequencing input was blood. The receptors shown here come from a man between 18 and 35 years old in good health.

This chain joins TRBV6-7 and TRBJ1-6, with D hard to call. TRBV6-7 is designated an ORF whose function remains uncertain. The CDR3 contains 12 residues. V was shortened by 7 bases and J by 8 bases, with 9 bases between the two germline ends. The CDR3 here is CASIGRDSPLHF. The CDR3 DNA sequence: TGTGCCAGCATTGGGCGGGATTCACCCCTCCACTTT.

The V call is TRBV6-5, the J call TRBJ2-7; maybe TRBD1 (6 bases). The ends were cut back, 5 bases at V and 0 bases at J, with 11 bases in the middle. Germline lookup yields CDR1 MNHEY and CDR2 SVGAGI. CDR3 length: 14 amino acids. CDR3 nucleotides: TGTGCCAGCAGTACAGGGCCAAGCTCCTACGAGCAGTACGTC. It codes for CASSTGPSSYEQYV.

The V gene is TRBV2, the J gene TRBJ2-1; perhaps TRBD2 as D (6 bases). From germline, CDR1 is SNHLY and CDR2 FYNNEI. Trimming removed 7 bases from V and 5 bases from J, with 15 bases in between. The CDR3 covers 14 residues. The CDR3 nucleotides read TGTGCCAGCAACGGACTACCCTTAAACAATGAGCAGTTCTTC. This encodes CASNGLPLNNEQFF.

V gene TRBV3-1 (or the pseudogene TRBV3-2) combines with J gene TRBJ2-1, with D tentatively TRBD2 (7 bases). This CDR3 has 16 amino acids. V lost 0 bases, J lost 2 bases, and 11 bases lay in between. In germline, CDR1 is LGHDT, CDR2 YNNKEL (reference sequence). This chain's CDR3 is CASSQEGGGAYNEQFF. As DNA, the CDR3 is TGTGCCAGCAGCCAAGAGGGCGGGGGCGCCTACAATGAGCAGTTCTTC.

This clone was counted only a few times. The chain has TRBV19 and TRBJ2-3; TRBD2 might be the D (6 bases). CDR3 length: 15 amino acids. Germline lookup yields CDR1 LNHDA and CDR2 SQIVND (reference sequence). Trimming took off 9 bases at V and 2 bases at J, with 18 bases between the two ends. The CDR3 DNA follows: TGTGCCAGCGAGGCGGGGCAGAGAGTCACAGATACGCAGTATTTT. It translates to CASEAGQRVTDTQYF.

The chain has TRBV6-4 and TRBJ2-7; D not certain. This CDR3 region has 13 residues. V lost 0 bases to trimming and J lost 4 bases, with 7 bases between them. Germline-derived CDR1 and CDR2 are MRHNA and SNTAGT. Written as DNA, the CDR3 is TGTGCCAGCAGTGACTCGAAGAGTTACGAGCAGTACTTC. Its protein product is CASSDSKSYEQYF.

V and J are TRBV28 and TRBJ2-7; TRBD2 matches 10 bases. The CDR3 extends over 16 amino acids. The V gene end was trimmed by 5 bases and the J gene end by 4 bases; junction bases not matched to a gene: 11. Germline loops: CDR1 MDHEN, CDR2 SYDVKM. The CDR3 DNA follows: TGTGCCAGCAGTGCTAGCGGGAGTGCAGGTTGGTACGAGCAGTACGTC. Protein product: CASSASGSAGWYEQYV.

V gene TRBV6-6 combines with J gene TRBJ2-2, with a weak D call TRBD2 (6 bases). The CDR3 loop spans 16 amino acids. The V gene's germline CDR1 is MNHNY and CDR2 SVGAGI (reference sequence). V lost 2 bases and J lost 5, with 15 bases in between. The CDR3 loop reads CASSYRDPAGTGELFF. The DNA of the CDR3 is TGTGCCAGCAGTTACCGTGACCCCGCGGGGACCGGGGAGCTGTTTTTT.

The V call is TRBV7-2, the J call TRBJ1-2; D call uncertain. Germline V CDR1 and CDR2: SGHTA, FQGNSA. This CDR3 is 11 amino acids long. Trimming removed 8 bases at V and 4 bases at J, with 8 bases between. The CDR3 here is CASGNRYGYTF. Here the CDR3 DNA reads TGTGCCAGCGGTAATCGCTATGGCTACACCTTC.

The V and J genes are TRBV30 and TRBJ2-3; D might be TRBD2 (5 bases). The V end was cut by 0 bases, the J end by 6 bases, with 10 bases between. Per the germline V gene, CDR1 is GTSNPN and CDR2 is SVGIG (reference sequence). The CDR3 has 13 amino acids. For the CDR3, the DNA is TGTGCCTGGAGTGTGGGAGTAACGGATACGCAGTATTTT. It is translated as CAWSVGVTDTQYF.

The chain recombines TRBV7-3 with TRBJ1-5, with D unresolved. The V and J ends lost 5 bases and 0 bases respectively, with 5 bases between them. The CDR3 runs 13 residues. Germline CDR1 reads SGHTA; CDR2 reads FQGTGA. This chain's CDR3 is CASSLDSNQPQHF. CDR3 nucleotides: TGTGCCAGCAGCCTCGATAGCAATCAGCCCCAGCATTTT.

The chain uses TRBV6-1 and TRBJ2-1, with TRBD2 matching over 16 bases. The CDR3 contains 17 residues. The trim removed 2 bases at V and 10 bases at J, leaving 8 bases unmatched. Germline CDR1 MNHNS, CDR2 SASEGT. CDR3 in DNA: TGTGCCAGCAGTGAACGGGGACTAGCGGGAGGGGTAAAAGAGCAGTTCTTC. This encodes CASSERGLAGGVKEQFF.

This clone was found once. The V and J genes are TRBV19 and TRBJ1-2; weak D call: TRBD1 (5 bases). This CDR3 contains 12 residues. Between the trimmed V and J ends, which lost 5 bases and 6 bases, there was a span of 10 bases. From germline, CDR1 is LNHDA and CDR2 SQIVND (reference sequence). The CDR3 DNA sequence: TGTGCCAGTAGTTGGGGGGAGGATGGCTACACCTTC. Its translation: CASSWGEDGYTF.

This chain connects TRBV11-3 to TRBJ2-3; 7 bases are a match to TRBD2. The CDR3 sequence is 16 residues long. CDR1 is SGHNT and CDR2 is YENEEA in the germline V gene. The ends lost 1 base at V and 3 bases at J; junction bases unmatched: 7. CDR3 bases: TGTGCCAGCAGCTTAGGGGCGGGAGAGAGAACAGATACGCAGTATTTT. It translates to CASSLGAGERTDTQYF.

The chain links TRBV19 to TRBJ1-1, with unresolved D. CDR1 is LNHDA and CDR2 is SQIVND in the germline V gene (reference sequence). The CDR3 has 15 amino acids. V gave up 5 bases and J gave up 2 bases, with 15 bases separating them. CDR3 DNA sequence: TGTGCCAGTAGTTCAGGCCGGACTACTAACACTGAAGCTTTCTTT. Translated, it gives CASSSGRTTNTEAFF.

The genes are TRBV5-4 and TRBJ1-1; D gene uncertain. This CDR3 has 14 residues. The germline CDR1 and CDR2 sequences are SGHNT and YYREEE (reference sequence). V was shortened by 0 bases and J by 4 bases, with 10 bases between the two germline ends. CDR3 coding DNA: TGTGCCAGCAGCTTGGAGGTGGCGGTCACTGAAGCTTTCTTT. Translation gives CASSLEVAVTEAFF.

The chain joins TRBV4-2 to TRBJ2-3; D remains unclear. V dropped 0 bases and J dropped 7 bases, with 5 bases sitting between them. CDR3 length: 12 amino acids. Per the germline V gene, CDR1 is LGHNA and CDR2 is YNFKEQ. CDR3 sequence (DNA): TGTGCCAGCAGCCAAGACTACAATACGCAGTATTTT. Its protein product is CASSQDYNTQYF.

In DNA form, the CDR3 reads TGTGCCAGTAGTATAGCGGGGTTTTGGGTTGAAGCTTTCTTT. Its protein is CASSIAGFWVEAFF. This chain joins TRBV19 and TRBJ1-1; D is unresolved. CDR1 LNHDA and CDR2 SQIVND come from the germline V gene (reference sequence). V dropped 1 base and J dropped 7 bases, with 13 bases sitting between them. The CDR3 contains 14 residues.

The count of this clone is one. The chain recombines TRBV21-1 with TRBJ1-5; the table names TRBD1, a call not compared with the DNA. TRBV21-1 counts as a pseudogene. This CDR3 region has 14 residues. The CDR3, as DNA: TGTGCCAGCAGGGCCCGCCTCTTCGTTTGGCCCCAGCATTTT. It codes for CASRARLFVWPQHF.

The chain carries TRBV29-1 and TRBJ2-5; TRBD2 matches 11 bases. The germline CDR1 and CDR2 sequences are SQVTM and ANQGSEA. V shed 4 bases and J 3 bases; nucleotides not matched to a gene: 4. CDR3 length equals 14 residues. CDR3 DNA: TGCAGCGTTGTCCCGGGACTAGCGGAAGAGACCCAGTACTTC. Amino acids: CSVVPGLAEETQYF. The full variable domain, its missing parts supplied by reference TRBV29-1 and TRBJ2-5, is SAVISQKPSRDICQRGTSLTIQCQVDSQVTMMFWYRQQPGQSLTLIATANQGSEATYESGFVIDKFPISRPNLTFSTLTVSNMSPEDSSIYLCSVVPGLAEETQYFGPGTRLLVL.

This clone occurred once. V and J are TRBV29-1 and TRBJ1-1; D gene ambiguous. The germline V gene has CDR1 SQVTM and CDR2 ANQGSEA. CDR3 size: 12 residues. The germline V and J ends were trimmed by 6 bases and 1 base, with 9 bases remaining between them. The CDR3 loop is CSVPAANTEAFF. CDR3 nucleotide sequence: TGCAGCGTCCCGGCAGCGAACACTGAAGCTTTCTTT.

This clone appeared a single time. The rearrangement joins TRBV6-6 to TRBJ1-5; D possibly corresponds to TRBD1 (6 bases). V dropped 8 bases and J dropped 0 bases, with 14 bases sitting between them. The CDR3 runs 15 residues. Germline V CDR1 and CDR2: MNHNY, SVGAGI (reference sequence). CDR3 amino acids: CASGKQGISNQPQHF. The CDR3 bases are TGTGCCAGCGGAAAACAGGGCATTAGCAATCAGCCCCAGCATTTT.

This clone was seen a single time. V is TRBV11-3 and J is TRBJ2-7; the D is unclear. CDR1 and CDR2 (germline): SGHNT, YENEEA. The V gene lost 5 bases and the J gene lost 0 bases, with 8 bases spanning the gap. This CDR3 comprises 13 residues. CDR3 protein: CASSPRHSYEQYV. The DNA for the CDR3 is TGTGCCAGCAGCCCACGGCACTCCTACGAGCAGTACGTC.